This T cell receptor beta chain stems from a study of blood T cell repertoires in COVID-19 (TCRdb year 2020). Context from the whole study: Samples covering the acute and convalescent phases of COVID-19 were provided by collaborators in the United States, Italy and Spain. The repertoires were released in a freely available public database intended as a resource for research on the immune response to SARS-CoV-2. The samples were drawn from the first 160 participants of the ongoing ImmuneRACE study and from about 1,200 subjects provided by 6 global collaborators. HLA class I and class II types, where available, came from metadata supplied by the sample provider rather than from assay-based typing. The prospective study material was composed of cDNA or gDNA derived from T cells, B-cell-depleted T cells, or PBMCs. The dataset comprised deeply sampled blood TCRbeta repertoires from subjects exposed to, actively infected with, or recovered from COVID-19. A de-identified subject ID, COVID-19 status, age in years and sex were almost always included in the sample metadata.

Concerning this clone: What this receptor recognizes is not known. No clone much larger than this one lies a single base away; base qualities are absent.

The immunoSEQ Assay, a bias-controlled multiplex PCR, was used to amplify TCRbeta CDR3 regions from genomic DNA. The paper's processing steps were these. Nucleated cell counts per sample were estimated from amplification of reference gene primers within the assay. Sequence reads were collapsed and filtered to measure the absolute abundance of every unique TCRbeta CDR3 rearrangement. Productive Simpson clonality was computed per sample as the square root of Simpson's diversity index over productive rearrangements. Held by TCRdb, this immuneACCESS table contains in-frame sequences only and omits some clones. Under half of the omission traces to an unresolved V gene where checked; the cause of the rest is unknown. The DNA was the basis for D and trimming; V, J and clone size are from that table. Recorded for this sample are some 93,000 clones; roughly 80% of them occurred a single time. The top ten constitute 24% of the sample.

What the research found in general, with its limitations: The quantity of clinical and demographic metadata differed by source and by participant and was supplied without curation.

The collaborating institutions used their own protocols to collect whole blood in K2EDTA tubes. For TCRbeta analysis, collaborators shipped samples as frozen whole blood, isolated PBMCs, or DNA extracted from either of those sample types. Looking up the germline V gene yields CDR1 SGHTA and CDR2 FQGNSA. Trimming takes 3 bases from V and 9 bases from J, and the germline ends sit 15 bases apart. Inclusive of the bounding cysteine and phenylalanine, the CDR3 is 15 residues long. Left in the record is the CDR3 DNA by itself, 45 bases read in frame from the first base. The V and J segments used are TRBV7-2 and TRBJ1-6, and the D gene may be TRBD1, 5 bases matching. The sequence derives from a human donor in a cohort sampled during active COVID-19. Sample: peripheral blood. The nucleotides read TGTGCCAGCAGCTTGGTCCGAGCGGGGACTTCACCCCTCCACTTT. This gives the protein CASSLVRAGTSPLHF.